The T cell receptor (beta chain) under discussion was sequenced for a study of beta chain features in type 1 diabetes. Study background: There was similarity between patients and healthy donors in age, gender and cell yields.

The CDR3 has 14 residues. Expressed TCRB transcripts were sequenced because the isolated RNA had all been reverse transcribed beforehand. Clones were sequenced by immunoSEQ multiplex PCR, and TCRdb holds only the in-frame ones, with some missing. The sample holds more than 550,000 clones, about 14% seen once. On this clone itself: Its matching antigen is unknown.

Overall study results and limits: The naive, central memory and Treg TCRB repertoires looked more alike in patients than they did in healthy donors. Type 1 diabetes patients had moderately but significantly shorter TCRB CDR3s in all four CD4+ subsets.

The receptor comes from a man between 18 and 35 years old with type 1 diabetes. The V gene is TRBV21-1, the J gene TRBJ2-3. TRBV21-1 is tagged as a pseudogene. Sequenced sample: naive CD4+ T cells from blood. The chain's CDR3 is CASREGTFTDTQYF. CDR3 bases: TGTGCCAGCAGAGAAGGAACTTTCACAGATACGCAGTATTTT.